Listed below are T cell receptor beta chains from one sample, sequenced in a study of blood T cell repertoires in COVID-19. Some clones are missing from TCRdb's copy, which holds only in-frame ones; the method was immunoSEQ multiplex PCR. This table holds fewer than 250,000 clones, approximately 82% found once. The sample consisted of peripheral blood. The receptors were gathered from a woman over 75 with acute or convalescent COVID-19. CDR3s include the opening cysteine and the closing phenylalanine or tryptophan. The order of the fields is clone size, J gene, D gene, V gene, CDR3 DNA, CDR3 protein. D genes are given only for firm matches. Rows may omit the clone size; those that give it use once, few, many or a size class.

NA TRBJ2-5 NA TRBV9 TGTGCCAGCAGCGTAGGGCCCCTGCAAGAGACCCAGTACTTC CASSVGPLQETQYF
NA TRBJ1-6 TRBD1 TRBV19 TGTGCCAGTAGTTCGGGGGACAGCTCAGGATCACCCCTCCACTTT CASSSGDSSGSPLHF
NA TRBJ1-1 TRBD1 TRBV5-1 TGCGCCAGCAGCCCACGAGGGACAGGCCCTACTACCCAGGCCGCTGAAGCTTTCTTT CASSPRGTGPTTQAAEAFF
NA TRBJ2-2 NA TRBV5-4 TGTGCCAGCAGCTTGCGACACAGGAACACCGGGGAGCTGTTTTTT CASSLRHRNTGELFF
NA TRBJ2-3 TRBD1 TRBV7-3 TGTGCCAGCAGATCCGGGACAGGGGTGAACACAGATACGCAGTATTTT CASRSGTGVNTDTQYF
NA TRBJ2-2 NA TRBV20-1 TGCAGTGCTAGTCCCGGGGCGAACACCGGGGAGCTGTTTTTT CSASPGANTGELFF
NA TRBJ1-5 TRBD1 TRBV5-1 TGCGCCAGCAGTAGATCGGGACAGGGTAATCAGCCCCAGCATTTT CASSRSGQGNQPQHF
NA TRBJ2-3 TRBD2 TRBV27 TGTGCCAGCAGGGGGCGGGGGGGCCTGTCAGATACGCAGTATTTT CASRGRGGLSDTQYF
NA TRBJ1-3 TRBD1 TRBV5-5 TGTGCCAGCAGCTTGGCCGCGACAGGGACCGGAAACACCATATATTTT CASSLAATGTGNTIYF
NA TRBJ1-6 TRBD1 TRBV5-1 TGCGCCAGCAGCCCGGACAGGGACGGGTCACCCCTCCACTTT CASSPDRDGSPLHF
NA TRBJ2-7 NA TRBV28 TGTGCCAGCAGTCTAAGAGGATACGAGCAGTACTTC CASSLRGYEQYF
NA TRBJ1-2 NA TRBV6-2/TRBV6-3 TGTGCCAGCAGCCACTTCCGGGGAGGGAATCCCTATGGCTACACCTTC CASSHFRGGNPYGYTF
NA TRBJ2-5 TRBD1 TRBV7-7 TGTGCTAGCAGCTTAGGGGCCGGGACAGGGGCAGAGACCCAGTACTTC CASSLGAGTGAETQYF
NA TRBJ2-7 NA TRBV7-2 TGTGCCAGCAGCGAACAGGCAACCTACGAGCAGTACTTC CASSEQATYEQYF
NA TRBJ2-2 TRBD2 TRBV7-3 TGTGCCAGCAGCCGGAGCGGGGGAACCGGGGAGCTGTTTTTT CASSRSGGTGELFF
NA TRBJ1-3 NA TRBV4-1 TGCGCCAGCAGCCAAGGGGCAGGCTCTGGAAACACCATATATTTT CASSQGAGSGNTIYF
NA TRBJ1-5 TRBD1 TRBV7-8 TGTGCCAGCAGCAAGGGATGGACAGGCGCTTTTAATCAGCCCCAGCATTTT CASSKGWTGAFNQPQHF
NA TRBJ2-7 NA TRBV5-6 TGTGCCAGCAGCTTGGGGGACATCTCCTACGAGCAGTACTTC CASSLGDISYEQYF
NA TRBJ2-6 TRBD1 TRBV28 TGTGCCAGCAGTTTATCCAGGGGGCTTATCTCTGGGGCCAACGTCCTGACTTTC CASSLSRGLISGANVLTF
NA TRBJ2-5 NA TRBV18 TGTGCCAGCTCACCAATGCCTGCAGGGGGGAAAGAGACCCAGTACTTC CASSPMPAGGKETQYF
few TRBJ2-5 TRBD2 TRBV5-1 TGCGCCAGCAGCCTAGGGACTAGCAGGGGGCAAGAGACCCAGTACTTC CASSLGTSRGQETQYF
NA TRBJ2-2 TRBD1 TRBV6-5 TGTGCCAGCAGTTACCCCGGGACAGGAAGCACCGGGGAGCTGTTTTTT CASSYPGTGSTGELFF
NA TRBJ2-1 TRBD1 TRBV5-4 TGTGCCAGCAGCCCTATCACCGGACAGGGAGACAATGAGCAGTTCTTC CASSPITGQGDNEQFF
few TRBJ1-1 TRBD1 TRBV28 TGTGCCAGCAGTGGGACCGGGACAGTCACTGAAGCTTTCTTT CASSGTGTVTEAFF
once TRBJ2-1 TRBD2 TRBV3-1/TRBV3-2 TGTGCCAGCAGCCAGGGACTAGCGGGAGCCAATGAGCAGTTCTTC CASSQGLAGANEQFF
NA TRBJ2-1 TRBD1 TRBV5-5 TGTGCCAGCAGCTTGGGACAGGGTTACAATGAGCAGTTCTTC CASSLGQGYNEQFF
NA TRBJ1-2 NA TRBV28 TGTGCCAGCACCCTGACGGGGGGCGCAGGCTATGGCTACACCTTC CASTLTGGAGYGYTF
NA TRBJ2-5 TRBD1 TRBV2 TGTGCCAGCAGTGAAACATGGTCAGGGGGCGAGACCCAGTACTTC CASSETWSGGETQYF
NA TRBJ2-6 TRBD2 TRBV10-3 TGTGCCCTCCTCCCCGGACTGGGACTAGCGGGAGTTGGGGCCAACGTCCTGACTTTC CALLPGLGLAGVGANVLTF
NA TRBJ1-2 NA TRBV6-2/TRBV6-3 TGTGCCAGCAGTCCCGACAGGAACTATGGCTACACCTTC CASSPDRNYGYTF
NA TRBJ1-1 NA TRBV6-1 TGTGCCAGCAGTGAACGGTATAACACTGAAGCTTTCTTT CASSERYNTEAFF
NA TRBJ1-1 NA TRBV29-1 TGCAGCGTTGACACCAGGGGAACTGAAGCTTTCTTT CSVDTRGTEAFF
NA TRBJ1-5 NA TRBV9 TGTGCCAGCAGCGTAGGTGGGGGCCCTCAGCCCCAGCATTTT CASSVGGGPQPQHF
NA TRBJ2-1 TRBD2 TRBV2 TGTGCCAGCAGCCCTCTGGGACTAGGTCCCGGTGAGCAGTTCTTC CASSPLGLGPGEQFF
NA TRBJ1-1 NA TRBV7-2 TGTGCCAGCAGCTTACAGAGGGACACTGAAGCTTTCTTT CASSLQRDTEAFF
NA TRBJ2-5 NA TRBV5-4 TGTGCCAGCAGCGCCGACAGGCGACAAGAGACCCAGTACTTC CASSADRRQETQYF
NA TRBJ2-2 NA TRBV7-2 TGTGCCAGCAGCTTAGCTCTGGCCGTCACCGGGGAGCTGTTTTTT CASSLALAVTGELFF
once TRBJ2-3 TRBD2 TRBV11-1 TGTGCCAGCAGCTTCCGGGTAGGAGCGGGGGATACGCAGTATTTT CASSFRVGAGDTQYF
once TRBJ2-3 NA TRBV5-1 TGCGCCAGCAGCTCGTCCACAGATACGCAGTATTTT CASSSSTDTQYF
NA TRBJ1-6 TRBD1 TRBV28 TGTGCCAGCGGTCCAGGGGGCTATAATTCACCCCTCCACTTT CASGPGGYNSPLHF